Each of the 21 T cell receptor beta chains below was sequenced from the same sample in a study of blood T cell repertoires in COVID-19. Assay: immunoSEQ multiplex PCR; the TCRdb copy retains only in-frame clones and omits some. The table has fewer than 200,000 clones, over 80% seen once; the top ten hold less than 10%. What was sequenced was peripheral blood. The receptors were gathered from a woman aged 65 to 85 with COVID-19, enrolled during active disease.

V gene TRBV19 combines with J gene TRBJ2-1; D remains unclear. The CDR3 spans 15 residues. Trimming shortened V by 4 bases and J by 4 bases, and 14 bases separated the two germline ends. Germline V gene lookup returns CDR1 LNHDA and CDR2 SQIVND (reference sequence). For the CDR3, the DNA is TGTGCCAGTAGTAGGGCTCTTAATCTATACAATGAGCAGTTCTTC. Translated, it gives CASSRALNLYNEQFF. Together with reference TRBV19 and TRBJ2-1, the CDR3 gives the full variable domain: DGGITQSPKYLFRKEGQNVTLSCEQNLNHDAMYWYRQDPGQGLRLIYYSQIVNDFQKGDIAEGYSVSREKKESFPLTVTSAQKNPTAFYLCASSRALNLYNEQFFGPGTRLTVL.

This clone occurred a few times. The CDR3: CASSADRANGYTF. The CDR3 DNA reads TGTGCCAGCAGCGCGGACAGGGCTAACGGCTACACCTTC. The chain uses TRBV27 and TRBJ1-2, with 8 nucleotides matching TRBD1. The CDR3 is made up of 13 amino acids. Trimming took 6 bases from V and 8 from J; bases not matched to a gene: 8. CDR1 is MNHEY and CDR2 is SMNVEV in the germline V gene (reference sequence).

V is TRBV27 and J is TRBJ2-1; 7 nucleotides align to TRBD2. CDR1 MNHEY and CDR2 SMNVEV come from the germline V gene (reference sequence). The CDR3 is 16 amino acids. With 6 bases clipped from V and 3 bases from J, the junction kept 11 bases outside the gene matches. The CDR3 DNA reads as TGTGCCAGCAGGATTAGAAGCGGGGAGAGCTACAATGAGCAGTTCTTC. Translation gives CASRIRSGESYNEQFF.

The chain is built from TRBV6-5 and TRBJ2-2; D is possibly TRBD1 (6 bases). From germline, CDR1 is MNHEY and CDR2 SVGAGI. The CDR3 spans 14 residues. Between the trimmed V and J ends, which lost 6 bases and 0 bases, there was a span of 8 bases. In DNA form, the CDR3 reads TGTGCCAGCAGCCCAGGGGCGAACACCGGGGAGCTGTTTTTT. As protein: CASSPGANTGELFF.

The rearrangement joins TRBV10-1 to TRBJ2-7; 9 positions match TRBD2. CDR1 is WNHNN, CDR2 SYGVQD, per germline (reference sequence). This CDR3 has 13 amino acids. With V trimmed by 7 bases and J by 3 bases, 4 bases remained unmatched. CDR3 protein: CASTTSGIYEQYF. Here the CDR3 DNA reads TGCGCCAGCACGACTAGCGGAATCTACGAGCAGTACTTC.

J is TRBJ1-1 and V is TRBV28, with D uncertain. Germline V gives CDR1 MDHEN, CDR2 SYDVKM. The CDR3 has 14 amino acids. Between the trimmed V and J ends, which lost 7 bases and 1 base, there was a span of 13 bases. In DNA, the CDR3 is TGTGCCAGCACCTTGACACAGAGGAACACTGAAGCTTTCTTT. Protein: CASTLTQRNTEAFF.

The V gene is TRBV5-1, the J gene TRBJ2-7, with D possibly matching TRBD2 (5 bases). The V and J ends lost 0 bases and 1 base respectively, with 11 bases between them. This CDR3 contains 15 residues. Germline V gives CDR1 SGHRS, CDR2 YFSETQ. The CDR3 nucleotides are TGCGCCAGCAGCTTGGAAGGAGGATATTCCTACGAGCAGTACTTC. Its protein product is CASSLEGGYSYEQYF.

The chain carries TRBV7-9 and TRBJ2-7, with no clear D. Germline CDR1 is SEHNR and CDR2 is FQNEAQ (reference sequence). V was clipped by 4 bases and J by 7 bases, with 14 bases between them. This CDR3 has 13 amino acids. The CDR3 reads CASSYGAVQEQYF. The CDR3 nucleotides are TGTGCCAGCAGCTATGGCGCGGTCCAGGAGCAGTACTTC.

The V call is TRBV10-3, the J call TRBJ1-3, with D perhaps TRBD1 (6 bases). Germline-derived CDR1 and CDR2 are ENHRY and SYGVKD. The CDR3 sequence is 15 residues long. V dropped 3 bases and J dropped 2 bases, with 11 bases sitting between them. This CDR3 reads CAISDRGKTGNTIYF. The CDR3 DNA reads TGTGCCATCAGTGACAGGGGAAAGACTGGAAACACCATATATTTT.

This chain connects TRBV5-6 to TRBJ1-1; 8 nucleotides align to TRBD1. V lost 3 bases and J lost 1; bases outside the gene matches: 2. The CDR3 length is 14 residues. Germline assignment: CDR1 SGHDT and CDR2 YYEEEE. The CDR3 here is CASSYGQGNTEAFF. The CDR3 nucleotides read TGTGCCAGCAGCTACGGACAGGGGAACACTGAAGCTTTCTTT.

The chain recombines TRBV6-2 or TRBV6-3 with TRBJ2-3; no clear D gene. The germline V gene has CDR1 MNHEY and CDR2 SVGEGT. Trimming left V 5 bases short and J 1 base short, with 4 bases between. This CDR3 region has 12 residues. As DNA, the CDR3 is TGTGCCAGCAGTAGCGGCACAGATACGCAGTATTTT. Encoded protein: CASSSGTDTQYF.

The V gene is TRBV14, the J gene TRBJ2-1; 9 nucleotides line up with TRBD2. CDR3 length: 15 residues. V lost 4 bases and J lost 7; bases outside the gene matches: 8. Germline CDR1 is SGHDN and CDR2 is FVKESK. The CDR3 here is CASSPGTSRVNEQFF. The CDR3 nucleotides read TGTGCCAGCAGCCCTGGGACTAGCCGGGTTAATGAGCAGTTCTTC.

The V gene is TRBV30, the J gene TRBJ1-1; a possible D gene is TRBD1 (6 bases). Trimming removed 2 bases at V and 10 bases at J, with 14 bases between. This CDR3 has 12 residues. Germline CDR1 GTSNPN, CDR2 SVGIG (reference sequence). The CDR3: CAWSPSDRLAFF. The CDR3, as DNA: TGTGCCTGGAGTCCTTCGGACAGATTAGCTTTCTTT.

This clone has only one observation. The chain employs TRBV3-1 (or the pseudogene TRBV3-2) and TRBJ2-2; D perhaps matches TRBD1 (6 bases). V was cut by 1 base and J by 5 bases, with 8 bases left in between. CDR1 is LGHDT and CDR2 is YNNKEL in the germline V gene (reference sequence). The CDR3 length is 14 residues. CDR3 residues: CASSQVGATGELFF. The CDR3 DNA is TGTGCCAGCAGCCAAGTGGGGGCTACCGGGGAGCTGTTTTTT.

The chain combines TRBV5-4 with TRBJ2-3, with D tentatively TRBD2 (6 bases). The CDR3 contains 16 residues. Germline CDR1 is SGHNT and CDR2 is YYREEE (reference sequence). V dropped 1 base and J dropped 0 bases, with 12 bases sitting between them. CDR3 nucleotide sequence: TGTGCCAGCAGCTTGAAATTAGCGGAGAGCACAGATACGCAGTATTTT. Its protein is CASSLKLAESTDTQYF.

This chain joins TRBV4-2 and TRBJ2-7, with a tentative D call TRBD2 (6 bases). Per the germline V gene, CDR1 is LGHNA and CDR2 is YNFKEQ. Trimming took off 1 base at V and 0 bases at J, with 13 bases between the two ends. There are 16 residues in the CDR3. The CDR3 DNA follows: TGTGCCAGCAGCCAAGGAGCAGCGGGTAGCTCCTACGAGCAGTACTTC. This encodes CASSQGAAGSSYEQYF.

This chain connects TRBV19 to TRBJ1-5, with D perhaps TRBD1 (6 bases). The CDR3 is 14 amino acids. Trimming cost V 4 bases and J 2 bases, with 9 bases left between them. Germline CDR1 and CDR2: LNHDA and SQIVND (reference sequence). The CDR3 coding sequence is TGTGCCAGTAGTAAAAAGGGGGGCAATCAGCCCCAGCATTTT. Protein sequence: CASSKKGGNQPQHF.

This rearrangement joins TRBV6-5 to TRBJ1-1; D is unresolved. V shed 6 bases and J shed 6 bases, with 11 bases lying between them. Germline CDR1 is MNHEY and CDR2 is SVGAGI. The CDR3 covers 12 residues. CDR3 protein: CASSRPRSEAFF. The CDR3 DNA reads TGTGCCAGCAGCCGACCCAGGTCTGAAGCTTTCTTT.

The chain is built from TRBV5-8 and TRBJ2-3, with 8 positions matching TRBD2. V lost 1 base to trimming and J lost 0 bases; unmatched junction nucleotides: 7. Germline values: CDR1 SGHTS, CDR2 YDEGEE. CDR3 size: 17 residues. Here the CDR3 reads CASSLTSGAISTDTQYF. The DNA of the CDR3 is TGTGCCAGCAGCTTGACTAGCGGAGCGATTAGCACAGATACGCAGTATTTT.

The chain has TRBV27 and TRBJ2-2; D is undetermined. This CDR3 spans 14 amino acids. V was cut by 2 bases and J by 6 bases, with 10 bases left in between. Germline V gene data show CDR1 as MNHEY and CDR2 as SMNVEV (reference sequence). The CDR3 loop is CASSLQGVAGELFF. CDR3 sequence (DNA): TGTGCCAGCAGTTTACAAGGAGTAGCCGGGGAGCTGTTTTTT.

V gene TRBV11-2 combines with J gene TRBJ2-5; 9 bases are a match to TRBD2. The V gene end was trimmed by 7 bases and the J gene end by 5 bases; junction bases not matched to a gene: 8. The CDR3 has 14 residues. Germline V gene lookup returns CDR1 SGHAT and CDR2 FQNNGV. The CDR3 DNA reads as TGTGCCAGCAAATTTAGCGGGAGTGGGGAGACCCAGTACTTC. This encodes CASKFSGSGETQYF.